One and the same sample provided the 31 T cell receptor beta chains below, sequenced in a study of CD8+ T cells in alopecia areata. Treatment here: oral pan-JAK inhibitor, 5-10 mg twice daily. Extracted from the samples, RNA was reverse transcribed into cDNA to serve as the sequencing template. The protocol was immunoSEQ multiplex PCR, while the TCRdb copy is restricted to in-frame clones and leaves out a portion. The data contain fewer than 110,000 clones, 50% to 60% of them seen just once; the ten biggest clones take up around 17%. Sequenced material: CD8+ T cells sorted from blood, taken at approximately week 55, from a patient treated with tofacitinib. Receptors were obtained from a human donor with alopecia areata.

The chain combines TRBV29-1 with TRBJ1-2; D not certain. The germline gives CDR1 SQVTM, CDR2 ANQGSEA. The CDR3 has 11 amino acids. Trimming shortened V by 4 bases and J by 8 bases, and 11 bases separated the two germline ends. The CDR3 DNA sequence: TGCAGCGTTGGGACCTCCCTGGGCTACACCTTC. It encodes CSVGTSLGYTF.

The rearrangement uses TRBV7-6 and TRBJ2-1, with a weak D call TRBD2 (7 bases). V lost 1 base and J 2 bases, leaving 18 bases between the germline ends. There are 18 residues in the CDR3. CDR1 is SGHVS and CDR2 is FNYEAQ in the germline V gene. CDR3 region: CASSLVVVGGQAYNEQFF. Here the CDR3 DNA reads TGTGCCAGCAGCTTAGTCGTAGTCGGGGGGCAGGCCTACAATGAGCAGTTCTTC.

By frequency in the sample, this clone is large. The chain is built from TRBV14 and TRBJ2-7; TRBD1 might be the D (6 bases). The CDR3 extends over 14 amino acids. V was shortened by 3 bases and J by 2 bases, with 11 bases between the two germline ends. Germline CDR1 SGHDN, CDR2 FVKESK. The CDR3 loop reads CASSHLRQAYEQYF. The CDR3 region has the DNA TGTGCCAGCAGCCACCTACGACAGGCCTACGAGCAGTACTTC.

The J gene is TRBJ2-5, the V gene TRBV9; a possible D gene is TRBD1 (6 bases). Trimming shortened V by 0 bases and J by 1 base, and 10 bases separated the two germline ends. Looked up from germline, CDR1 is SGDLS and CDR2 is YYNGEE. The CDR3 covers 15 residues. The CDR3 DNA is TGTGCCAGCAGCGTAGAGGGGGTCACCCAAGAGACCCAGTACTTC. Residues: CASSVEGVTQETQYF.

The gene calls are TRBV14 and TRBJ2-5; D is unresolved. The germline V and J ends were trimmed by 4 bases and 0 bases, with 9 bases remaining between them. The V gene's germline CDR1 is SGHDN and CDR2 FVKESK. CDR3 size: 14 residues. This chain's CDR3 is CASSRDEYQETQYF. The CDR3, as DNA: TGTGCCAGCAGCCGCGACGAGTACCAAGAGACCCAGTACTTC.

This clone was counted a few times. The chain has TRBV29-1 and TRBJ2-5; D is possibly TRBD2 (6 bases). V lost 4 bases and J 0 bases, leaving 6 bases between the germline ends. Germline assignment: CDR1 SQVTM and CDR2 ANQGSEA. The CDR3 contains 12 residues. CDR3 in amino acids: CSVAGDQETQYF. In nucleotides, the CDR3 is TGCAGCGTTGCGGGGGACCAAGAGACCCAGTACTTC.

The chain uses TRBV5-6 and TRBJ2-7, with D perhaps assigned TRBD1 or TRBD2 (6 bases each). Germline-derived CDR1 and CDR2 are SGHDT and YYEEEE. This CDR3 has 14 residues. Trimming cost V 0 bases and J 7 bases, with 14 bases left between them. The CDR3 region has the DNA TGTGCCAGCAGCTTGGAGGGGGGCGGTTGGGAGCAGTACTTC. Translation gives CASSLEGGGWEQYF.

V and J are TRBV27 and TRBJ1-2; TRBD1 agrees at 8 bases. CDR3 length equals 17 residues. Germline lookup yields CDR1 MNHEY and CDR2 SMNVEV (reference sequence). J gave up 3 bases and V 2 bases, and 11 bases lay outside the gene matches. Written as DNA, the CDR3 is TGTGCCAGCAGTTTAGCATTCGGGACAGGACTCTACTATGGCTACACCTTC. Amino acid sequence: CASSLAFGTGLYYGYTF.

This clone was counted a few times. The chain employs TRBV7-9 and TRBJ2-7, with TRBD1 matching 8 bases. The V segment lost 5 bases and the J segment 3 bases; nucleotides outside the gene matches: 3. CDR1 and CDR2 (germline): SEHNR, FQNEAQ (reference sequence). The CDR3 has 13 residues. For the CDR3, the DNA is TGTGCCAGCAGCCCCGGACAGGGCTACGAGCAGTACTTC. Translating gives CASSPGQGYEQYF.

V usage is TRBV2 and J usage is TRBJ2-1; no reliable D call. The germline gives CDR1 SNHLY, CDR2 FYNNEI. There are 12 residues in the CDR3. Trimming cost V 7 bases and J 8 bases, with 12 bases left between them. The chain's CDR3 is CASKPRVDEQFF. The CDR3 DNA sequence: TGTGCCAGCAAGCCCCGGGTGGATGAGCAGTTCTTC.

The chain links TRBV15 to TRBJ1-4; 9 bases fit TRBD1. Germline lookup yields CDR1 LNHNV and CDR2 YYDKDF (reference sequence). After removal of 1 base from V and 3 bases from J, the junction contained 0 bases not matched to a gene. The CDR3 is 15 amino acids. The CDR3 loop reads CATSRGQGANEKLFF. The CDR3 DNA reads TGTGCCACCAGCAGAGGACAGGGGGCTAATGAAAAACTGTTTTTT.

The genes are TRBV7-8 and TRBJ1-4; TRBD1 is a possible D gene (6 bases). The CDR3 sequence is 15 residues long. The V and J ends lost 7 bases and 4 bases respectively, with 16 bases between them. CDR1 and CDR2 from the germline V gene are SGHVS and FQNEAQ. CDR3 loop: CASNRAGAGNEKLFF. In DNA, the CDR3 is TGTGCCAGCAACAGAGCGGGGGCCGGTAATGAAAAACTGTTTTTT.

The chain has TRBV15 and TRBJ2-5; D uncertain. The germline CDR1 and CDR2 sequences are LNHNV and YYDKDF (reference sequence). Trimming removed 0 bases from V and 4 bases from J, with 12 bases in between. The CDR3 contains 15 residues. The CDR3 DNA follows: TGTGCCACCAGCAGAGATAGAAGGGTAACAGAGACCCAGTACTTC. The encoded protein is CATSRDRRVTETQYF.

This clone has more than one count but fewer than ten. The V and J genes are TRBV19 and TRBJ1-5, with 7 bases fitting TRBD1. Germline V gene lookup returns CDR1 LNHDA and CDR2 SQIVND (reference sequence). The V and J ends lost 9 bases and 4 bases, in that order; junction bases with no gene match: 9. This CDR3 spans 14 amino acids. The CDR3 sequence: CASQQGVENQPQHF. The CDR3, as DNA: TGTGCCAGCCAGCAGGGGGTAGAGAATCAGCCCCAGCATTTT. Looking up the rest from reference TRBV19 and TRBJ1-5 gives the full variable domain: DGGITQSPKYLFRKEGQNVTLSCEQNLNHDAMYWYRQDPGQGLRLIYYSQIVNDFQKGDIAEGYSVSREKKESFPLTVTSAQKNPTAFYLCASQQGVENQPQHFGDGTRLSIL.

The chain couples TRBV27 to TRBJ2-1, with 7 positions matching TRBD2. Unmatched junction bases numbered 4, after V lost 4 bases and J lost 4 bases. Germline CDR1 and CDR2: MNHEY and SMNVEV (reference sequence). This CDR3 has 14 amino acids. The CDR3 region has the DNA TGTGCCAGCAGTTGGTCTAGCGGATACAATGAGCAGTTCTTC. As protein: CASSWSSGYNEQFF.

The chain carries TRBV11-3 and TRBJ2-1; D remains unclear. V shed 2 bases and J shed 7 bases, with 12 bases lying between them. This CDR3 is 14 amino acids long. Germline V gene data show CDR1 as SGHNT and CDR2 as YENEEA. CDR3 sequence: CASSLFGVGNEQFF. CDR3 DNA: TGTGCCAGCAGCTTATTTGGGGTGGGAAATGAGCAGTTCTTC. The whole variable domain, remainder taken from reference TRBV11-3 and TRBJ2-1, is EAGVVQSPRYKIIEKKQPVAFWCNPISGHNTLYWYLQNLGQGPELLIRYENEEAVDDSQLPKDRFSAERLKGVDSTLKIQPAELGDSAVYLCASSLFGVGNEQFFGPGTRLTVL.

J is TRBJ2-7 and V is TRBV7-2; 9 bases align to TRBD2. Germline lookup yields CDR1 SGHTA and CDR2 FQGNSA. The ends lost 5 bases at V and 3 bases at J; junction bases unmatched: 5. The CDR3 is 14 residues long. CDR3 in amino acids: CASSVLAGFYEQYF. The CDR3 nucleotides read TGTGCCAGCAGCGTGCTAGCGGGGTTCTACGAGCAGTACTTC.

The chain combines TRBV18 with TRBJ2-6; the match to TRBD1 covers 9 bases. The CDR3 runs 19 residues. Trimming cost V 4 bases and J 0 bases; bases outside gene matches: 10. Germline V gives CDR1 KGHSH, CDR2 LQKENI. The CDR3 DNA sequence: TGTGCCAGCTCACTAAAGGGACAGGGTGGAACCTCTGGGGCCAACGTCCTGACTTTC. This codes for CASSLKGQGGTSGANVLTF.

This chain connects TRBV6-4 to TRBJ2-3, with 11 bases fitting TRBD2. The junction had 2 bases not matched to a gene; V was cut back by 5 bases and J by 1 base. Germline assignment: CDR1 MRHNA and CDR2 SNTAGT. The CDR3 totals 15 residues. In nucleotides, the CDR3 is TGTGCCAGCAGTACTAGCGGGGGCGGCACAGATACGCAGTATTTT. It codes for CASSTSGGGTDTQYF.

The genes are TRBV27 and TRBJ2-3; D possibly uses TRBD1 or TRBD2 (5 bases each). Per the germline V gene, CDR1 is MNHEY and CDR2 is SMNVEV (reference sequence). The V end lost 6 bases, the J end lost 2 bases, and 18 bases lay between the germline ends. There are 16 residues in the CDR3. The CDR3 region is CASRVAGVGDTDTQYF. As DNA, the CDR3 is TGTGCCAGCAGGGTGGCAGGAGTGGGGGACACAGATACGCAGTATTTT.

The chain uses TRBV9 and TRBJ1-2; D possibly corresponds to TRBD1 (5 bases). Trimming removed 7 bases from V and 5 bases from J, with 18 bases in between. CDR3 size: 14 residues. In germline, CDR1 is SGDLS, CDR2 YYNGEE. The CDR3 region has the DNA TGTGCCAGCTCCGTCGGGGGACCGGTATATGGCTACACCTTC. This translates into CASSVGGPVYGYTF.

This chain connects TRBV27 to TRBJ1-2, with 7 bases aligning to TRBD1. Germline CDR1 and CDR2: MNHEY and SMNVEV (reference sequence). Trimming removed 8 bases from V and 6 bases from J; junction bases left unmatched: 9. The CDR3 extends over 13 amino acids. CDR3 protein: CASGQQGVDGYTF. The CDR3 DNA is TGTGCCAGCGGCCAGCAGGGGGTTGATGGCTACACCTTC.

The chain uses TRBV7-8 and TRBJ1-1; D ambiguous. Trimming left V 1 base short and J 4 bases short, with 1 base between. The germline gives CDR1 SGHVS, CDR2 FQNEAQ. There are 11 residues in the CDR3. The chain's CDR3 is CASSLVTEAFF. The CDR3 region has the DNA TGTGCCAGCAGCTTAGTCACTGAAGCTTTCTTT.

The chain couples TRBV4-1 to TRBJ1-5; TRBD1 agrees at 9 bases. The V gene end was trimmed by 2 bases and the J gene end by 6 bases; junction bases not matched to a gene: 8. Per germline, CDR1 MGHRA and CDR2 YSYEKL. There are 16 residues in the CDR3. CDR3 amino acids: CASSQITGGASQPQHF. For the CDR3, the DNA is TGCGCCAGCAGCCAAATAACAGGGGGCGCGAGTCAGCCCCAGCATTTT.

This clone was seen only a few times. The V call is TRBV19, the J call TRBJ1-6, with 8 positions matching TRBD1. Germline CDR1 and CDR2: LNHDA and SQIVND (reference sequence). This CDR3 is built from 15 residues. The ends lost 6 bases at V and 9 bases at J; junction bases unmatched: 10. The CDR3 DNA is TGTGCCAGTAGCATGACAGGGGCTCGTGGTTCACCCCTCCACTTT. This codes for CASSMTGARGSPLHF.

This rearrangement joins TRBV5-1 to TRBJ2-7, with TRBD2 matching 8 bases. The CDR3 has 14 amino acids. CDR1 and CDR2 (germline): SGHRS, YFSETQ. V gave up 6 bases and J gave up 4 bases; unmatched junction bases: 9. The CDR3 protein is CASTPGGGEYEQYF. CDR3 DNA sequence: TGCGCCAGCACCCCGGGAGGGGGAGAGTACGAGCAGTACTTC.

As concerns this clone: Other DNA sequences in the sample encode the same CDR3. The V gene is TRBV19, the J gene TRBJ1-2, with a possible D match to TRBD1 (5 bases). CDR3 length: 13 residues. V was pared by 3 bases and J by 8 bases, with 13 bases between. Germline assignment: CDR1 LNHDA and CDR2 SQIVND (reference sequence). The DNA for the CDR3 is TGTGCCAGTAGTATTGGTTCAGGGAGCGGCTACACCTTC. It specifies CASSIGSGSGYTF. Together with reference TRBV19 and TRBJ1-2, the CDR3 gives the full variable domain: DGGITQSPKYLFRKEGQNVTLSCEQNLNHDAMYWYRQDPGQGLRLIYYSQIVNDFQKGDIAEGYSVSREKKESFPLTVTSAQKNPTAFYLCASSIGSGSGYTFGSGTRLTVV.

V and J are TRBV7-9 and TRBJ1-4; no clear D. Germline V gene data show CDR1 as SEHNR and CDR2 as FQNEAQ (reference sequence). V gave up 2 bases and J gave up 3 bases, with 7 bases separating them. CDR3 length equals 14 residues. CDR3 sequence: CASSLKVPNEKLFF. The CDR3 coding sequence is TGTGCCAGCAGCTTAAAGGTTCCTAATGAAAAACTGTTTTTT.

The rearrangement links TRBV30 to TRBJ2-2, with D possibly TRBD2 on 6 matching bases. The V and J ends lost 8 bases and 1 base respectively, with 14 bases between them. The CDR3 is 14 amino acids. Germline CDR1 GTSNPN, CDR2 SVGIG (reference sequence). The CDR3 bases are TGTGCCCAGTTAACCGGGAGGAACACCGGGGAGCTGTTTTTT. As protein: CAQLTGRNTGELFF.

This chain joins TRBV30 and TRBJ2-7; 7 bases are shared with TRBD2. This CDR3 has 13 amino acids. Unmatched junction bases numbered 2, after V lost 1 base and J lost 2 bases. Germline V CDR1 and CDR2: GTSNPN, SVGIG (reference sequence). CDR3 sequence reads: CAWSAGGPYEQYF. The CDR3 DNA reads TGTGCCTGGAGTGCGGGGGGTCCCTACGAGCAGTACTTC.

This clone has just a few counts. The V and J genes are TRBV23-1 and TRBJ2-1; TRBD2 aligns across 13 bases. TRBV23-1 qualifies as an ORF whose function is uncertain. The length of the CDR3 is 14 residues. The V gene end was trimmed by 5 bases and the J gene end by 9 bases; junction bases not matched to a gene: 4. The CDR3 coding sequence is TGCGCCAGCAGTTTACTAGCGGGGGGGCGTGAGCAGTTCTTC. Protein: CASSLLAGGREQFF.